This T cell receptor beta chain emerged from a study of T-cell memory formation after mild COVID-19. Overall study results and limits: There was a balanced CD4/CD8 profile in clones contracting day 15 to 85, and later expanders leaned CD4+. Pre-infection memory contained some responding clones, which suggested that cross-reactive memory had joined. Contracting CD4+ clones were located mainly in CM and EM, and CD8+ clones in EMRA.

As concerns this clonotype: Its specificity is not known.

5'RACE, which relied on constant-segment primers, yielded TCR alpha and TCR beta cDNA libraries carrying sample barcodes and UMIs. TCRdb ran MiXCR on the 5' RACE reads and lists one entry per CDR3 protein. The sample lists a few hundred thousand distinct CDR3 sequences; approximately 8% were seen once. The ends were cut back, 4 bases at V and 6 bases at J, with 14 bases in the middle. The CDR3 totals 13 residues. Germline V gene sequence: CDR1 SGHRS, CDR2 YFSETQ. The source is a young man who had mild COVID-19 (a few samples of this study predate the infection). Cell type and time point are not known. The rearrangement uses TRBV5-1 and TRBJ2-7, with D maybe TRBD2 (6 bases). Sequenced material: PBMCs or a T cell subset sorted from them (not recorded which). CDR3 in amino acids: CASSPDGEVEQYV. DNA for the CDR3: TGCGCCAGCAGCCCGGACGGGGAGGTCGAGCAGTACGTC.